This TCR beta chain was identified during a study of T cells in women clearing cervical HPV infection. In the study overall: Women with histologically confirmed HPV16-related CIN3 or worse, 2 with invasive cancer, served as cases. Case blood was drawn when the lesion was first found; control blood after infection became undetectable.

Regarding the study as a whole: TRBV6-7 relative abundance averaged about 0.11% in cases and 0.15% to 0.2% in controls.

V was shortened by 4 bases and J by 4 bases, with 13 bases between the two germline ends. The CDR3 extends over 14 amino acids. Looked up from germline, CDR1 is ENHRY and CDR2 is SYGVKD. Sequencing was performed with immunoSEQ multiplex PCR; in TCRdb, only in-frame clones are kept and a portion is missing. In total, the table holds 25,000 to 35,000 clones. Regarding this clone: The antigen is unknown. The missing CDR3 end, 3 residues past where the read stops, is filled in from the germline J gene. In the same sample, other DNA sequences code for this CDR3.

This rearrangement joins TRBV10-3 to TRBJ1-2; D may be TRBD1 (5 bases). Material: blood buffy coat. The receptor comes from a woman aged 18 to 75 with a cervical HPV16 infection that either progressed to CIN3+ or cleared (not recorded which). The CDR3 loop reads CAISVSPGIYGYTF. The CDR3 DNA, read in part, is TGTGCCATCAGTGTATCGCCAGGGATCTATGGC.